This entry features one TCR beta chain sequence. Its target is unknown. This entry comes from a study of monozygotic twins with cystic fibrosis. Trimming cost V 3 bases and J 10 bases, with 19 bases left between them. From germline, CDR1 is MNHEY and CDR2 SMNVEV (reference sequence). The CDR3 contains 15 residues. Study-level points and caveats: V usage most resembled the co-twin in 13 of 16 pairs. Monozygotic CF twins shared more identical nucleotide clonotypes than unrelated patients. In this small cohort, shared CDR3 numbers showed no association with age, concordance or disease severity.

Data came from immunoSEQ multiplex PCR; TCRdb stores just in-frame clones and leaves some out. The data hold about 15,000 clones, with about 98% observed a single time. The receptor was isolated from a girl under 10 years old with cystic fibrosis. Sequences were obtained from blood. The V and J genes are TRBV27 and TRBJ2-1, with D unclear. CDR3 protein: CASSFLRIPIREQFF. CDR3 DNA sequence: TGTGCCAGCAGTTTCCTCCGGATCCCAATCCGAGAGCAGTTCTTC.